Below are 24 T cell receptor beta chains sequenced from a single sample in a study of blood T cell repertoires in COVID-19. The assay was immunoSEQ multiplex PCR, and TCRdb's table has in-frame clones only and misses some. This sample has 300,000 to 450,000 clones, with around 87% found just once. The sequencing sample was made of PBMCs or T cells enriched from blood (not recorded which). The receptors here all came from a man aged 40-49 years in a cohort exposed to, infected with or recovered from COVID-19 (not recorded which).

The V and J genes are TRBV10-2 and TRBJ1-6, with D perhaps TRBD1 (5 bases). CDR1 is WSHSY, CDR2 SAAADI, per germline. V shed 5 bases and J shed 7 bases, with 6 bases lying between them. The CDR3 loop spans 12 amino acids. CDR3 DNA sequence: TGCGCCAGCAGTCCAGGGAATTCACCCCTCCACTTT. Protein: CASSPGNSPLHF.

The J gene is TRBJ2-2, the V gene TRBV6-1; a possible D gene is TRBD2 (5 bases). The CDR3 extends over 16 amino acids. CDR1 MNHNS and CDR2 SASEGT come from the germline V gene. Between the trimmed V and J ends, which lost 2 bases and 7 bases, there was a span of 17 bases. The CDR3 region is CASSEMTTVLGGELFF. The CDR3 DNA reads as TGTGCCAGCAGTGAAATGACTACGGTATTGGGCGGGGAGCTGTTTTTT.

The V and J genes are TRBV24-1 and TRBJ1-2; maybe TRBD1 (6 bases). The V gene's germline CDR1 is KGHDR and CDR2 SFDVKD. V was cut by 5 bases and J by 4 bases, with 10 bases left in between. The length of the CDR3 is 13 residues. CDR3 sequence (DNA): TGTGCCACCAGTGCTGGACAGTTCTATGGCTACACCTTC. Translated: CATSAGQFYGYTF.

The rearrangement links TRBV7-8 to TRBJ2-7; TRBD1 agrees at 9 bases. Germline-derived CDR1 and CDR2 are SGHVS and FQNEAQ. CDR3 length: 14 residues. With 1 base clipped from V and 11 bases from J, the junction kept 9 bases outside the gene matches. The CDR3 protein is CASSLGLRQGVKYF. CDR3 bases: TGTGCCAGCAGCTTAGGACTCCGACAGGGGGTCAAGTACTTC.

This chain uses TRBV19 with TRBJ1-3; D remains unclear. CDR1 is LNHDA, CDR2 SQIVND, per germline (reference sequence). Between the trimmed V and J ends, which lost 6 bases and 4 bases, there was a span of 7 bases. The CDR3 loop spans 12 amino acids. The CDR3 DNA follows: TGTGCCAGTAGCCTTTCGGGAAACACCATATATTTT. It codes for CASSLSGNTIYF.

As DNA, the CDR3 is TGTGCCAGCAGCATGGGGACAGGGAGAGATACGCAGTATTTT. Amino acid sequence: CASSMGTGRDTQYF. The genes are TRBV7-2 and TRBJ2-3; 9 bases map to TRBD1. The V and J ends lost 5 bases and 5 bases, in that order; junction bases with no gene match: 5. The germline CDR1 and CDR2 sequences are SGHTA and FQGNSA. The CDR3 covers 14 residues.

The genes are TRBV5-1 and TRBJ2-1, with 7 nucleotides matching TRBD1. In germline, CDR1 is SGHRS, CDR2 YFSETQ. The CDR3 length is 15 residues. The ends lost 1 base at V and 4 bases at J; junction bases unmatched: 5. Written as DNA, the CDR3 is TGCGCCAGCAGCTTGTTAGGGGGCCAATACAATGAGCAGTTCTTC. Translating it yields CASSLLGGQYNEQFF.

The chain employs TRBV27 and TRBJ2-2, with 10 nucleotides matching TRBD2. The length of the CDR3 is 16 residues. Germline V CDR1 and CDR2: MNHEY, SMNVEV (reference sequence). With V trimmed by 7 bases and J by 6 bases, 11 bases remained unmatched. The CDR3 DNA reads TGTGCCAGCACCCCTAGCGGGAGCGATTTGGCCGGGGAGCTGTTTTTT. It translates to CASTPSGSDLAGELFF.

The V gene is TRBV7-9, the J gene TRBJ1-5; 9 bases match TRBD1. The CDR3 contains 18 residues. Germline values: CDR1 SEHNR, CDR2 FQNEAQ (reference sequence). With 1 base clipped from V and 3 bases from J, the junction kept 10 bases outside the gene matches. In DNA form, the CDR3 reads TGTGCCAGCAGCTTAGGGATATCCGGGACAGGGTTCAATCAGCCCCAGCATTTT. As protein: CASSLGISGTGFNQPQHF.

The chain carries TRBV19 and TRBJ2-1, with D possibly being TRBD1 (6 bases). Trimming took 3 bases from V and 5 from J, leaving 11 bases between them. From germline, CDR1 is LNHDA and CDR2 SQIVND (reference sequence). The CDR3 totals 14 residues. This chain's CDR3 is CASSIWGQNNEQFF. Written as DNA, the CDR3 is TGTGCCAGTAGTATTTGGGGACAAAACAATGAGCAGTTCTTC.

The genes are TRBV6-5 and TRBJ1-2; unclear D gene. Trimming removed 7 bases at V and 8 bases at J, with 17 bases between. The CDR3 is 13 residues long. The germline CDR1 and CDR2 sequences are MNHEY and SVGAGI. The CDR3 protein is CASTTETSGGYTF. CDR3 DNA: TGTGCCAGCACAACGGAAACCTCGGGGGGCTACACCTTC.

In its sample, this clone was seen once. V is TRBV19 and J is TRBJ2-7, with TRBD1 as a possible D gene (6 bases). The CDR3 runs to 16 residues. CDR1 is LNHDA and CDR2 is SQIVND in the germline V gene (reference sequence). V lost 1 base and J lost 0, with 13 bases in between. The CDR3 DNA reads TGTGCCAGTAGTATAGTTTCACAGGGAAGCTCCTACGAGCAGTACTTC. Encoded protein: CASSIVSQGSSYEQYF.

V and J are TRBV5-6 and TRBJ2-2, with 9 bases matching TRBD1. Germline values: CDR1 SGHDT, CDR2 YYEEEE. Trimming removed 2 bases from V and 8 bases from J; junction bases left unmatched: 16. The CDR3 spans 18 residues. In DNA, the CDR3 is TGTGCCAGCAGCTTATTAACCGGGACAGGGAGTACTTCGGGGGAGCTGTTTTTT. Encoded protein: CASSLLTGTGSTSGELFF.

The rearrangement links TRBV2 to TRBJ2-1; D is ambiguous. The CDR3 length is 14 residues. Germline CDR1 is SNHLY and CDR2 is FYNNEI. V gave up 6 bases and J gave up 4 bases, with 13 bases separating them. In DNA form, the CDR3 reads TGTGCCAGCAGCCTTGAATCTATGTACAATGAGCAGTTCTTC. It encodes CASSLESMYNEQFF.

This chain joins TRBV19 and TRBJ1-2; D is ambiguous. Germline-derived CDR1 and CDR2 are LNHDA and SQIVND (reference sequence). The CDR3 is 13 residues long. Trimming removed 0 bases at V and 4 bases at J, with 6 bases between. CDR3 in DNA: TGTGCCAGTAGTATAGAGGGCAGCTATGGCTACACCTTC. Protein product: CASSIEGSYGYTF.

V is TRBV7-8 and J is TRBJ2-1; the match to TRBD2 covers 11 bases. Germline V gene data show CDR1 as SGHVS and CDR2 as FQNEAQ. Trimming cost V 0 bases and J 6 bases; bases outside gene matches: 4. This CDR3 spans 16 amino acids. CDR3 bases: TGTGCCAGCAGCTTAGCGGGACTAGCGGAGATCAATGAGCAGTTCTTC. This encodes CASSLAGLAEINEQFF.

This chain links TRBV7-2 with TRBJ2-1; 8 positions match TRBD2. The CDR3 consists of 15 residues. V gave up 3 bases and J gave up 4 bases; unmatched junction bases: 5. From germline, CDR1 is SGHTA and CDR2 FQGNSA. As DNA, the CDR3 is TGTGCCAGCAGCTTCCAACTAGCGGAATACAATGAGCAGTTCTTC. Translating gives CASSFQLAEYNEQFF.

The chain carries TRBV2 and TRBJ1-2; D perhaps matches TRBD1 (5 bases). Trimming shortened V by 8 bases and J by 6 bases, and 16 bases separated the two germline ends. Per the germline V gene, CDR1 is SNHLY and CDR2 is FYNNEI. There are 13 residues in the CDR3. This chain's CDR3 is CASSFVGEDGYTF. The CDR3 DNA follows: TGTGCCAGCTCCTTCGTAGGGGAGGATGGCTACACCTTC.

CDR3 loop: CASSALGAGQETQYF. Written as DNA, the CDR3 is TGTGCCAGCAGTGCGTTGGGGGCAGGTCAAGAGACCCAGTACTTC. The chain uses TRBV2 and TRBJ2-5, with D tentatively TRBD1 (6 bases). The V end was cut by 4 bases, the J end by 2 bases, with 14 bases between. Per the germline V gene, CDR1 is SNHLY and CDR2 is FYNNEI. The CDR3 is 15 amino acids.

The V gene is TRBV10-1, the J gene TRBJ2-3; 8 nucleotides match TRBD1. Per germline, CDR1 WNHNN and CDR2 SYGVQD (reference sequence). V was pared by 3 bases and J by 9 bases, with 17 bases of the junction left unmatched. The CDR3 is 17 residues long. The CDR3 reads CASSDGPGTGIQITQYF. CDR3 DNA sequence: TGCGCCAGCAGTGACGGTCCCGGGACAGGTATACAGATAACGCAGTATTTT.

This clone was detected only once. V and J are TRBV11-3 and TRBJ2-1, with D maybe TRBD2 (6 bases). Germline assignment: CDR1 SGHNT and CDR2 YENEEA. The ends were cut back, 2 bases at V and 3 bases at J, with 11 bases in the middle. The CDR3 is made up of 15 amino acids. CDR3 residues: CASSLTGEVYNEQFF. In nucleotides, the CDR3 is TGTGCCAGCAGCTTAACGGGAGAGGTCTACAATGAGCAGTTCTTC.

In DNA form, the CDR3 reads TGCGCCAGCAGCCCTGACAGGGAGAACACCGGGGAGCTGTTTTTT. Amino acid sequence: CASSPDRENTGELFF. This rearrangement joins TRBV5-1 to TRBJ2-2; 7 bases line up with TRBD1. The CDR3 spans 15 residues. Germline lookup yields CDR1 SGHRS and CDR2 YFSETQ. After removal of 4 bases from V and 1 base from J, the junction contained 4 bases not matched to a gene.

The CDR3 nucleotides read TGTGCCAGCAGAGCCGGGACAGGGAACACCGGGGAGCTGTTTTTT. Translation: CASRAGTGNTGELFF. The chain is built from TRBV6-5 and TRBJ2-2; 8 nucleotides match TRBD1. CDR1 is MNHEY, CDR2 SVGAGI, per germline. The J segment lost 1 base and the V segment lost 6 bases, leaving 4 bases of the junction unmatched. This CDR3 region has 15 residues.

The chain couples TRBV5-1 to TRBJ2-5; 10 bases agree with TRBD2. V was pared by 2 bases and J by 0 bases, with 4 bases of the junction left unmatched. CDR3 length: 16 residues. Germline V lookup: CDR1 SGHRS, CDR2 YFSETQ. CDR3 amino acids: CASSFELAGYQETQYF. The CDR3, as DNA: TGCGCCAGCAGCTTTGAACTAGCGGGATACCAAGAGACCCAGTACTTC.